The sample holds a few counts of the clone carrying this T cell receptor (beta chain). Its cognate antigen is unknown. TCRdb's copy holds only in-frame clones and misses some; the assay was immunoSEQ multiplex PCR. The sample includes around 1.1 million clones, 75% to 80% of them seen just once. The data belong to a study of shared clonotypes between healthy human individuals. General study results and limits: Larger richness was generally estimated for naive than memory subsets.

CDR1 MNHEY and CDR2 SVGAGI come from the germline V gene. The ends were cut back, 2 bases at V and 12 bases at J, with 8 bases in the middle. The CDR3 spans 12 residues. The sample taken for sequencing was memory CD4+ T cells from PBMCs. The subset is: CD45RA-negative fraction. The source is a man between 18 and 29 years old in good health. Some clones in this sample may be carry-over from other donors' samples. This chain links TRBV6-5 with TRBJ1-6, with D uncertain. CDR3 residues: CASSYGVGPLHF. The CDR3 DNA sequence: TGTGCCAGCAGTTACGGAGTCGGACCCCTCCACTTT.